These 14 T cell receptor beta chains originate from one sample sequenced in a study of tumor and adjacent non-tumor tissue in lung cancer. RNA was extracted from bulk tissue without any cell sorting. Three rounds of nested PCR, following a modified ARM-PCR protocol, produced the TCRbeta library. TCRdb redid the calling of the multiplex PCR reads with MiXCR, one entry per CDR3 protein. Here the sample spans roughly 200,000 distinct CDR3 sequences, roughly 70% being singletons. Input material: lung tumor tissue. Every receptor here comes from a man aged 60 to 69 with non-small cell lung cancer.

The J gene is TRBJ2-5, the V gene TRBV11-3; the match to TRBD2 covers 11 bases. This CDR3 comprises 16 residues. With V trimmed by 0 bases and J by 14 bases, 14 bases remained unmatched. Per germline, CDR1 SGHNT and CDR2 YENEEA. CDR3 in amino acids: CASSLDSGRAGENHYF. For the CDR3, the DNA is TGTGCCAGCAGCTTAGATAGCGGGAGGGCCGGAGAGAACCACTACTTC.

The J gene is TRBJ1-5, the V gene TRBV6-1; D is unresolved. Between the trimmed V and J ends, which lost 11 bases and 3 bases, there was a span of 14 bases. Germline lookup yields CDR1 MNHNS and CDR2 SASEGT. The CDR3 totals 13 residues. DNA for the CDR3: TGTGCCGGAAATTGGGGAGACAATCAGCCCCAGCATTTT. This gives the protein CAGNWGDNQPQHF.

The chain links TRBV11-2 to TRBJ1-2; D possibly corresponds to TRBD1 (5 bases). CDR1 is SGHAT, CDR2 FQNNGV, per germline. V was clipped by 4 bases and J by 7 bases, with 19 bases between them. The CDR3 covers 15 residues. Here the CDR3 DNA reads TGTGCCAGCAGCTCCACCGGGATCCAGGGACTTGGCTACACCTTC. Protein: CASSSTGIQGLGYTF.

Worth noting for this clonotype: A much larger clonotype is one base distant, so this may be a read error. This chain uses TRBV12-3 or TRBV12-4 with TRBJ1-3; D gene ambiguous. Between the trimmed V and J ends, which lost 7 bases and 0 bases, there was a span of 7 bases. This CDR3 comprises 13 residues. CDR3 bases: TGTGCCAGCAAGGAGTCCTCTGGAAACACCATATATTTT. Translation gives CASKESSGNTIYF.

V usage is TRBV13 and J usage is TRBJ2-1; 10 nucleotides line up with TRBD2. Germline trimming cut 5 bases from V and 6 bases from J; bases unmatched to any gene: 7. This CDR3 region has 15 residues. The germline V gene has CDR1 PRHDT and CDR2 FYEKMQ (reference sequence). CDR3 amino acids: CASSGQLAGVNEQFF. The CDR3 DNA follows: TGTGCCAGCAGCGGGCAGCTAGCGGGAGTCAATGAGCAGTTCTTC.

Concerning this clonotype: One junction end disagrees with the germline gene, perhaps due to a read error. CDR3 in amino acids: CASSIDPWLTDTQYF. CDR3 in DNA: TGTGCCAGCAGCATAGATCCCTGGCTCACAGATACGCAGTATTTT. V gene TRBV11-3 combines with J gene TRBJ2-3; D unclear. Germline loops: CDR1 SGHNT, CDR2 YENEEA. This CDR3 spans 15 amino acids.

In regard to this clonotype: A read error may explain this, as a much larger clone is one base away. This likely comes from a read error, as the CDR3 has no conserved phenylalanine or tryptophan at its end. The gene calls are TRBV20-1 and TRBJ2-1; possible D gene TRBD2, 6 bases. Germline lookup yields CDR1 DFQATT and CDR2 SNEGSKA (reference sequence). The CDR3 sequence is 15 residues long. Between the trimmed V and J ends, which lost 5 bases and 0 bases, there was a span of 14 bases. CDR3 DNA: TGCAGTGCTGGAAGAGCGGGCTACTCCTACAATGAGCAGTTCGTC. Encoded protein: CSAGRAGYSYNEQFV.

CDR3 in DNA: TGTGCCAGCAGCTTAGTAGATGCCGACTACGAGCAGTTCTTC. Encoded protein: CASSLVDADYEQFF. This rearrangement joins TRBV7-9 to TRBJ2-7; maybe TRBD2 (5 bases). The J call may be mistaken, given a closer DNA end match to TRBJ2-1. In germline, CDR1 is SEHNR, CDR2 FQNEAQ (reference sequence). The CDR3 totals 14 residues.

Points on this clonotype: The junction and the germline gene differ at one end; a read error may be behind it. The chain employs TRBV11-2 and TRBJ2-7; no clear D gene. The germline gives CDR1 SGHAT, CDR2 FQNNGV. The CDR3 spans 11 residues. The CDR3 nucleotides read TGTGGCAGCAGCTTAGATACCGAGCAGTACTTC. Amino acid sequence: CGSSLDTEQYF. Full variable domain (missing parts from reference TRBV11-2 and TRBJ2-7): EAGVAQSPRYKIIEKRQSVAFWCNPISGHATLYWYQQILGQGPKLLIQFQNNGVVDDSQLPKDRFSAERLKGVDSTLKIQPAKLEDSAVYLCGSSLDTEQYFGPGTRLTVT.

The chain combines TRBV29-1 with TRBJ2-1, with 13 bases aligning to TRBD2. Germline V gene sequence: CDR1 SQVTM, CDR2 ANQGSEA. V was clipped by 6 bases and J by 14 bases; unmatched bases: 13. CDR3 size: 14 residues. CDR3 region: CSVGITSGRGSEFF. CDR3 coding DNA: TGCAGCGTGGGGATAACTAGCGGGAGGGGCTCCGAGTTCTTC.

This clonotype was counted once. A much larger clone lies a single base off, so this may be a read error. This chain joins TRBV6-6 and TRBJ2-1, with D perhaps TRBD2 (6 bases). Trimming removed 7 bases at V and 6 bases at J, with 10 bases between. CDR3 size: 12 residues. Germline V CDR1 and CDR2: MNHNY, SVGAGI (reference sequence). The CDR3 region has the DNA TGTGCCAGCAAGCGGACTACCAATGAGCAGTTCTTC. Translated: CASKRTTNEQFF.

A remark on this clonotype: This may be a read error: a much more frequent sequence differs by one nucleotide. J is TRBJ2-2 and V is TRBV4-2; no clear D gene. The CDR3 has 18 amino acids. With 6 bases removed from V and 3 bases from J, the gap between germline ends came to 23 bases. CDR1 is LGHNA, CDR2 YNFKEQ, per germline. For the CDR3, the DNA is TGTGCCAGCAGTTCGGCGGCTGGAACAAGTAGGGACACCGGGGAGCTGTTTTTT. Protein sequence: CASSSAAGTSRDTGELFF.

For this clonotype: Since a much larger clone is just one base distant, this may be a read error. The chain combines TRBV20-1 with TRBJ1-2; possible D gene TRBD1, 5 bases. Germline loops: CDR1 DFQATT, CDR2 SNEGSKA (reference sequence). The V end was cut by 8 bases, the J end by 4 bases, with 14 bases between. The CDR3 contains 12 residues. Here the CDR3 reads CSPTRQSYGYTF. The CDR3 coding sequence is TGCAGTCCTACTAGACAGAGCTATGGCTACACCTTC.

Concerning this clonotype itself: At one boundary the junction diverges from the germline segment, which might be a read error. Here the CDR3 reads CASNLAFLLTQFF. CDR3 nucleotide sequence: TGTGCCAGCAACTTAGCGTTCTTGTTAACCCAGTTCTTC. The V call is TRBV11-1, the J call TRBJ2-1; D may be TRBD2 (5 bases). The CDR3 spans 13 residues. The germline V gene encodes CDR1 SGHAT and CDR2 FQDESV (reference sequence).